The next 10 T cell receptor beta chains were all read from a single sample in a study of blood T cell repertoires in COVID-19. Sequenced by immunoSEQ multiplex PCR; TCRdb stores in-frame clones only, minus some. The table records under 350,000 clones, approximately 91% of them present only once. Sequencing input: PBMCs or T cells enriched from blood (not recorded which). The origin of the receptors is a woman in her thirties or forties who had recovered from COVID-19.

This sequence joins TRBV7-2 and TRBJ2-4, with D perhaps TRBD1 (5 bases). Germline V gives CDR1 SGHTA, CDR2 FQGNSA. CDR3 length: 18 residues. Trimming took 1 base from V and 2 from J, leaving 18 bases between them. The CDR3 sequence is CASSLDSWAGQTKNIQYF. The CDR3 DNA sequence: TGTGCCAGCAGCTTAGACTCTTGGGCAGGGCAGACCAAAAACATTCAGTACTTC.

The chain recombines TRBV12-5 with TRBJ1-5; 9 positions agree with TRBD1. Germline V lookup: CDR1 LGHNT, CDR2 FRNRAP. Trimming removed 5 bases from V and 4 bases from J; junction bases left unmatched: 3. CDR3 length equals 14 residues. The CDR3 DNA follows: TGTGCTAGTGGTGGGGGACAGGGTAATCAGCCCCAGCATTTT. This encodes CASGGGQGNQPQHF. Looking up the rest from reference TRBV12-5 and TRBJ1-5 gives the full variable domain: DARVTQTPRHKVTEMGQEVTMRCQPILGHNTVFWYRQTMMQGLELLAYFRNRAPLDDSGMPKDRFSAEMPDATLATLKIQPSEPRDSAVYFCASGGGQGNQPQHFGDGTRLSIL.

In the case of this clone: The sample contains more than one DNA sequence encoding this CDR3. The chain carries TRBV19 and TRBJ2-1, with 7 positions matching TRBD1. J was trimmed by 6 bases and V by 5 bases; bases with no gene match: 7. Germline lookup yields CDR1 LNHDA and CDR2 SQIVND (reference sequence). The CDR3 is 14 amino acids. CDR3 sequence reads: CASSPRTGINEQFF. Here the CDR3 DNA reads TGTGCCAGTAGTCCCAGGACAGGTATCAATGAGCAGTTCTTC.

The chain uses TRBV5-1 and TRBJ1-1; D call uncertain. The ends were cut back, 0 bases at V and 1 base at J, with 10 bases in the middle. This CDR3 has 15 residues. Germline-derived CDR1 and CDR2 are SGHRS and YFSETQ. CDR3 DNA sequence: TGCGCCAGCAGCTTGGCTTCTCTTAGGAACACTGAAGCTTTCTTT. This translates into CASSLASLRNTEAFF.

V gene TRBV2 combines with J gene TRBJ2-4; 9 bases align to TRBD1. CDR1 and CDR2 (germline): SNHLY, FYNNEI. V was clipped by 6 bases and J by 8 bases; unmatched bases: 5. The CDR3 consists of 13 residues. The CDR3 nucleotides are TGTGCCAGCAGCAGGGACAGGGAGGACATTCAGTACTTC. It codes for CASSRDREDIQYF. The full variable domain, in which reference TRBV2 and TRBJ2-4 provide the parts outside the CDR3, is EPEVTQTPSHQVTQMGQEVILRCVPISNHLYFYWYRQILGQKVEFLVSFYNNEISEKSEIFDDQFSVERPDGSNFTLKIRSTKLEDSAMYFCASSRDREDIQYFGAGTRLSVL.

The chain employs TRBV2 and TRBJ1-2; D unclear. V was pared by 0 bases and J by 0 bases, with 5 bases between. This CDR3 comprises 14 residues. The V gene's germline CDR1 is SNHLY and CDR2 FYNNEI. The CDR3 is CASSEAPANYGYTF. CDR3 bases: TGTGCCAGCAGTGAAGCACCAGCTAACTATGGCTACACCTTC.

The chain uses TRBV2 and TRBJ1-6; tentative D call: TRBD1 (6 bases). This CDR3 has 16 residues. Looked up from germline, CDR1 is SNHLY and CDR2 is FYNNEI. The V gene lost 6 bases and the J gene lost 0 bases, with 12 bases spanning the gap. The CDR3 nucleotides are TGTGCCAGCAGACAGGACAGCAGCTCCTATAATTCACCCCTCCACTTT. This gives the protein CASRQDSSSYNSPLHF.

The V and J genes are TRBV28 and TRBJ1-4; D is unresolved. Germline CDR1 reads MDHEN; CDR2 reads SYDVKM. There are 12 residues in the CDR3. Trimming left V 10 bases short and J 5 bases short, with 11 bases between. The CDR3 DNA is TGTGCCACCCAGGAACTGAATGAAAAACTGTTTTTT. Its protein is CATQELNEKLFF.

This chain joins TRBV3-1 (or the pseudogene TRBV3-2) and TRBJ2-7; D uncertain. In germline, CDR1 is LGHDT, CDR2 YNNKEL (reference sequence). The V gene lost 4 bases and the J gene lost 6 bases, with 16 bases spanning the gap. The CDR3 covers 14 residues. The CDR3 protein is CASSPGIIALEQYF. The CDR3 nucleotides are TGTGCCAGCAGCCCCGGCATTATAGCCCTCGAGCAGTACTTC.

The rearrangement uses TRBV2 and TRBJ2-5; 7 bases agree with TRBD1. Germline CDR1 reads SNHLY; CDR2 reads FYNNEI. The CDR3 is made up of 13 amino acids. J was trimmed by 1 base and V by 4 bases; bases with no gene match: 0. In DNA form, the CDR3 reads TGTGCCAGCAGTGGACAGGGCCAAGAGACCCAGTACTTC. It codes for CASSGQGQETQYF.